The TCR beta chain under discussion was sequenced for a study of cytomegalovirus exposure and HLA in healthy donors. In regard to this clone: What it recognizes is unknown.

TCRdb's copy holds only in-frame clones and misses some; the assay was immunoSEQ multiplex PCR. Of some 170,000 clones listed, about 89% are singletons. The V gene end was trimmed by 5 bases and the J gene end by 3 bases; junction bases not matched to a gene: 7. The CDR3 loop spans 17 amino acids. Germline assignment: CDR1 SGHVS and CDR2 FQNEAQ. The study's findings and limits: High specificity and sensitivity for cytomegalovirus status were reported for the classifier.

This receptor was taken from a man in his late teens or twenties in good health and CMV-seropositive. The sample was PBMCs. This chain connects TRBV7-8 to TRBJ2-2; 12 nucleotides agree with TRBD1. The CDR3 DNA sequence: TGTGCCAGCAGCACTGCCGGGACAGGGGGCTACACCGGGGAGCTGTTTTTT. Protein sequence: CASSTAGTGGYTGELFF.